These 20 T cell receptor beta chains were all obtained from the same sample, sequenced in a study of T cells in Graves' hyperthyroidism and ophthalmopathy. RNA transcripts gave rise to amplified TCR beta CDR3 regions. The HTBI primer set drove a first-round RT-PCR of the TCR CDR3. TCRdb fed the multiplex PCR reads into MiXCR, producing one record per CDR3 protein. This table holds hundreds of thousands of distinct CDR3 sequences, 30% to 40% found once. Sequences were obtained from blood. Receptor source: a woman aged 35 to 49 with Graves' hyperthyroidism.

Concerning this clonotype itself: With a much larger clone just one base away, this may be a read error. The chain is built from TRBV19 and TRBJ1-4; no definite D call. V shed 5 bases and J shed 5 bases, with 15 bases lying between them. This CDR3 is 15 amino acids long. Germline V lookup: CDR1 LNHDA, CDR2 SQIVND (reference sequence). CDR3 region: CASSVSDKPNEKLFF. The CDR3 nucleotides are TGTGCCAGTAGTGTATCTGACAAACCGAATGAAAAACTGTTTTTT.

This clonotype has more than one count but fewer than ten. The gene calls are TRBV11-2 and TRBJ2-7; a weak D match, TRBD1 (6 bases). V was trimmed by 2 bases and J by 0 bases, leaving 14 bases between them. The germline CDR1 and CDR2 sequences are SGHAT and FQNNGV. This CDR3 region has 16 residues. The CDR3 region is CASSLYFQGSSYEQYF. The CDR3 DNA is TGTGCCAGCAGCTTATATTTTCAGGGGAGCTCCTACGAGCAGTACTTC.

The chain recombines TRBV5-5 with TRBJ2-5; D unclear. Germline assignment: CDR1 SGHKS and CDR2 YYEKEE (reference sequence). V was cut by 2 bases and J by 2 bases, with 10 bases left in between. The CDR3 spans 14 residues. This CDR3 reads CASSFTTKQETQYF. In DNA, the CDR3 is TGTGCCAGCAGCTTTACCACGAAACAAGAGACCCAGTACTTC.

This clonotype was picked up many times. V usage is TRBV10-2 and J usage is TRBJ2-7; TRBD1 might be the D (5 bases). Germline CDR1 and CDR2: WSHSY and SAAADI. The length of the CDR3 is 13 residues. Deletions cut 3 bases from V and 7 bases from J, with 13 bases between. The CDR3 nucleotides read TGCGCCAGCAGTGACAGGGCTATGGCAGAGCAGTACTTC. Its protein product is CASSDRAMAEQYF.

This clonotype was recorded many times. The chain uses TRBV19 and TRBJ2-7; either TRBD1 or TRBD2 may fit D (5 bases each). CDR1 is LNHDA and CDR2 is SQIVND in the germline V gene (reference sequence). The CDR3 totals 14 residues. V lost 5 bases to trimming and J lost 4 bases, with 15 bases between them. CDR3 in DNA: TGTGCCAGTAGTCACTCACGTGGGGGATACGAGCAGTACTTC. Its protein product is CASSHSRGGYEQYF.

This clonotype turned up a few times. The rearrangement uses TRBV7-9 and TRBJ1-1; unclear D gene. The CDR3 runs to 13 residues. Trimming left V 5 bases short and J 1 base short, with 8 bases between. Germline V gene lookup returns CDR1 SEHNR and CDR2 FQNEAQ (reference sequence). The CDR3 nucleotides read TGTGCCAGCAGCCAATTTAGGAACACTGAAGCTTTCTTT. Translating it yields CASSQFRNTEAFF.

This clonotype was detected many times. The chain combines TRBV20-1 with TRBJ1-2; TRBD1 might be the D (6 bases). CDR3 length: 12 amino acids. The germline V gene has CDR1 DFQATT and CDR2 SNEGSKA (reference sequence). The V and J ends lost 5 bases and 4 bases respectively, with 11 bases between them. The CDR3 nucleotides read TGCAGTGCTCGTACAGGGCCCTATGGCTACACCTTC. It translates to CSARTGPYGYTF.

This chain joins TRBV5-1 and TRBJ2-7, with D possibly being TRBD1 (5 bases). The germline V gene encodes CDR1 SGHRS and CDR2 YFSETQ. Deletions cut 0 bases from V and 2 bases from J, with 15 bases between. The CDR3 sequence is 16 residues long. The CDR3 nucleotides read TGCGCCAGCAGCTTGGCCCCGAGACAGCATCCCTACGAGCAGTACTTC. It translates to CASSLAPRQHPYEQYF.

Concerning this clonotype itself: One end of the junction varies from germline; a read error may be responsible. This chain joins TRBV29-1 and TRBJ2-5; D is undetermined. CDR1 and CDR2 from the germline V gene are SQVTM and ANQGSEA. This CDR3 has 12 residues. CDR3 in DNA: TGCAGCGTTGGACGGAACCAAGAGACCCAGTGCTTC. It encodes CSVGRNQETQCF. The entire variable domain, with the rest obtained from reference TRBV29-1 and TRBJ2-5, is as follows: SAVISQKPSRDICQRGTSLTIQCQVDSQVTMMFWYRQQPGQSLTLIATANQGSEATYESGFVIDKFPISRPNLTFSTLTVSNMSPEDSSIYLCSVGRNQETQCFGPGTRLLVL.

CDR3: CASTYQWGGQETQYF. The CDR3 DNA is TGTGCCAGCACCTACCAATGGGGGGGGCAAGAGACCCAGTACTTC. V gene TRBV5-4 combines with J gene TRBJ2-5, with TRBD2 matching over 7 bases. In germline, CDR1 is SGHNT, CDR2 YYREEE (reference sequence). The V gene end was trimmed by 6 bases and the J gene end by 2 bases; junction bases not matched to a gene: 10. The CDR3 extends over 15 amino acids.

This clonotype was counted only a few times. The chain has TRBV20-1 and TRBJ2-2; 7 positions agree with TRBD2. The V segment lost 3 bases and the J segment 3 bases; nucleotides outside the gene matches: 10. CDR1 and CDR2 from the germline V gene are DFQATT and SNEGSKA (reference sequence). The CDR3 is 16 residues long. The CDR3 coding sequence is TGCAGTGCTAGGGGAGGGACGGGGGTGTACACCGGGGAGCTGTTTTTT. Protein: CSARGGTGVYTGELFF.

This clonotype appeared many times. The chain recombines TRBV7-2 with TRBJ1-2; 9 bases match TRBD1. This CDR3 contains 14 residues. Unmatched junction bases numbered 2, after V lost 0 bases and J lost 6 bases. The germline gives CDR1 SGHTA, CDR2 FQGNSA. CDR3 residues: CASSLAGTGNGYTF. CDR3 in DNA: TGTGCCAGCAGCTTAGCGGGGACAGGGAATGGCTACACCTTC.

A few counts support this clonotype. This sequence joins TRBV20-1 and TRBJ2-7; TRBD1 matches 8 bases. V lost 0 bases, J lost 2 bases, and 6 bases stayed unmatched. CDR3 length: 15 residues. Germline CDR1 DFQATT, CDR2 SNEGSKA (reference sequence). CDR3 sequence reads: CSARDRGTGAYEQYF. In DNA, the CDR3 is TGCAGTGCTAGAGATCGCGGGACAGGCGCCTACGAGCAGTACTTC.

The gene calls are TRBV7-2 and TRBJ2-2; the match to TRBD2 covers 10 bases. Germline lookup yields CDR1 SGHTA and CDR2 FQGNSA. The CDR3 contains 17 residues. The ends lost 2 bases at V and 4 bases at J; junction bases unmatched: 7. CDR3 region: CASSLITSGTFTGELFF. CDR3 DNA: TGTGCCAGCAGCTTAATAACTAGCGGGACATTCACCGGGGAGCTGTTTTTT.

This clonotype was observed at least ten times. V gene TRBV6-6 combines with J gene TRBJ1-6; TRBD1 is a possible D gene (5 bases). Trimming shortened V by 2 bases and J by 5 bases, and 7 bases separated the two germline ends. CDR3 length: 14 residues. Germline CDR1 and CDR2: MNHNY and SVGAGI (reference sequence). The CDR3 DNA sequence: TGTGCCAGCAGTTACGACAGCAATAATTCACCCCTCCACTTT. Its protein is CASSYDSNNSPLHF.

The chain employs TRBV29-1 and TRBJ2-7; TRBD1 might be the D (6 bases). Between the trimmed V and J ends, which lost 7 bases and 2 bases, there was a span of 15 bases. The CDR3 sequence is 13 residues long. Germline CDR1 SQVTM, CDR2 ANQGSEA. CDR3 coding DNA: TGCAGCGCCTCAGGGGTGGTTCCCTACGAGCAGTACTTC. Encoded protein: CSASGVVPYEQYF.

The rearrangement uses TRBV10-3 and TRBJ2-2, with 9 bases fitting TRBD1. The germline CDR1 and CDR2 sequences are ENHRY and SYGVKD. This CDR3 contains 15 residues. The CDR3: CASKRGQGYSGELFF. As DNA, the CDR3 is TGTGCAAGCAAGAGGGGACAGGGATATAGCGGGGAGCTGTTTTTT.

This clonotype was counted ten times or more. The chain is built from TRBV10-3 and TRBJ2-7; D gene unclear. Germline V gives CDR1 ENHRY, CDR2 SYGVKD. This CDR3 has 11 amino acids. V was cut by 4 bases and J by 0 bases, with 1 base left in between. CDR3 bases: TGTGCCATCAGTGTCTCCTACGAGCAGTACTTC. This codes for CAISVSYEQYF.

This clonotype has a count of ten or more. J is TRBJ2-5 and V is TRBV10-3, with 7 bases aligning to TRBD1. The CDR3 is 15 amino acids. Germline CDR1 ENHRY, CDR2 SYGVKD. V dropped 3 bases and J dropped 6; count of bases not matched to a gene: 10. CDR3 residues: CAISDPGQPLKTQYF. CDR3 coding DNA: TGTGCCATCAGTGACCCGGGACAGCCCTTGAAGACCCAGTACTTC.

This clonotype has only a few counts. This chain joins TRBV6-1 and TRBJ2-5; D gene uncertain. V gave up 5 bases and J gave up 2 bases, with 12 bases separating them. The germline CDR1 and CDR2 sequences are MNHNS and SASEGT. The CDR3 sequence is 14 residues long. The CDR3 DNA reads as TGTGCCAGCAGTCCACAGACTTTTCAAGAGACCCAGTACTTC. Amino acid sequence: CASSPQTFQETQYF.